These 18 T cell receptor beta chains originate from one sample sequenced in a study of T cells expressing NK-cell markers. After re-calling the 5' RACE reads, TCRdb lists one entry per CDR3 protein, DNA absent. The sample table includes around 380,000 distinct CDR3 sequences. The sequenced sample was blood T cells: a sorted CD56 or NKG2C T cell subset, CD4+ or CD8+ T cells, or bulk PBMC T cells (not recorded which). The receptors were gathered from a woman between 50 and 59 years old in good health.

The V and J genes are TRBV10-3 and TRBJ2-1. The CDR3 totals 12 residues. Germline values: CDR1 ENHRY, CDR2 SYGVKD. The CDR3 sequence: CAISESKDEQFF.

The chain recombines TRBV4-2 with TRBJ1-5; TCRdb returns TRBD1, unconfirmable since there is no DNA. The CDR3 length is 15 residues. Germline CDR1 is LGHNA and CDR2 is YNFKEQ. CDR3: CASSQRPQGNQPQHF.

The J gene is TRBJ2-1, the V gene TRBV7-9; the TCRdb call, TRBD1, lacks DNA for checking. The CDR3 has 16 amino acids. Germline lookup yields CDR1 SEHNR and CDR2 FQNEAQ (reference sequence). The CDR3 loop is CASSSSVGTHYNEQFF.

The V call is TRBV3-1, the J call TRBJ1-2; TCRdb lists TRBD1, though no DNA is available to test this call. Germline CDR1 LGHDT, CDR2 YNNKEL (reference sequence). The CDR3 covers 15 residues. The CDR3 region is CASSKAQGAPSGYTF.

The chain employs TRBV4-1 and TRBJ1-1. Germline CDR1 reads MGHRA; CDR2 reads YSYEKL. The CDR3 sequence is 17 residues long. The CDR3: CASSQGRRASMNTEAFF.

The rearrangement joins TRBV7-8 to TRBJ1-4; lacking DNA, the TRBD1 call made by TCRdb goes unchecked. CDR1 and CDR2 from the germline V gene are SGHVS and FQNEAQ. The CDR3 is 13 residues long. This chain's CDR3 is CASSWGDKEKLFF.

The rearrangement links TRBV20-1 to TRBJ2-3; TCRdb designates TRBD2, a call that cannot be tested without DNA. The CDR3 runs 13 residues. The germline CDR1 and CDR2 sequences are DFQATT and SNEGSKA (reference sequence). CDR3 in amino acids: CSASREGADTQYF.

The CDR3 is CSVAGHYSEAFF. The chain has TRBV29-1 and TRBJ1-1; no DNA is available, so the TRBD1 call from TCRdb remains unchecked. Germline V lookup: CDR1 SQVTM, CDR2 ANQGSEA. The CDR3 length is 12 residues.

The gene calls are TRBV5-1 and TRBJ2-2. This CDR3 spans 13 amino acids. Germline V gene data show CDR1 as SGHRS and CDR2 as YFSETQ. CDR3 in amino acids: CASSLARDGELFF.

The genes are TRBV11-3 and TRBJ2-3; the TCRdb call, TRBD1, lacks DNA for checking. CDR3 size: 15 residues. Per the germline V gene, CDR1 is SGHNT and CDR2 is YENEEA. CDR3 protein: CASSSGTGSTDTQYF.

This chain's CDR3 is CASRGNRAFTGELFF. The V gene is TRBV2, the J gene TRBJ2-2; TCRdb outputs TRBD1, but without DNA this stays unchecked. The CDR3 extends over 15 amino acids. Germline V gene data show CDR1 as SNHLY and CDR2 as FYNNEI. Together with reference TRBV2 and TRBJ2-2, the CDR3 gives the full variable domain: EPEVTQTPSHQVTQMGQEVILRCVPISNHLYFYWYRQILGQKVEFLVSFYNNEISEKSEIFDDQFSVERPDGSNFTLKIRSTKLEDSAMYFCASRGNRAFTGELFFGEGSRLTVL.

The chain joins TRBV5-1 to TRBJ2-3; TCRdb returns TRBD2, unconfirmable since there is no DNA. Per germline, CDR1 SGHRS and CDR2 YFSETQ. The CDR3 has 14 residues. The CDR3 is CASSRGLAGETGYF.

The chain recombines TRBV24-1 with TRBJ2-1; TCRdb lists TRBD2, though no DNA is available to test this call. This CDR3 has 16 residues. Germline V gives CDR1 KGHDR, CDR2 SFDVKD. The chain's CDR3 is CATSDPPGASGNEQFF.

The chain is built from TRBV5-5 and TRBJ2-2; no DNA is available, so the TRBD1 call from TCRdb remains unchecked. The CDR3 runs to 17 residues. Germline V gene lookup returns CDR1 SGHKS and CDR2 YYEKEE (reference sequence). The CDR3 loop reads CASSPRRGGPMAGELFF.

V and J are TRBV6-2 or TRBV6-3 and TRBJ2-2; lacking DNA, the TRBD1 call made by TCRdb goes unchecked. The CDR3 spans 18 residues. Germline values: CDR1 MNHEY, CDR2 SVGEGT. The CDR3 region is CASSYPIRGAVNTGELFF.

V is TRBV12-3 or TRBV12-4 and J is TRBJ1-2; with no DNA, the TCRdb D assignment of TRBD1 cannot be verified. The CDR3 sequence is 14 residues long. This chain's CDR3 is CASSHLRGDYGYTF.

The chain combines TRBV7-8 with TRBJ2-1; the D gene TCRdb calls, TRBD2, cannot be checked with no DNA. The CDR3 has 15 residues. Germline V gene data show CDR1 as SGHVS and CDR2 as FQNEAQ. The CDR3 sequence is CASSSPGLAGEFPFF.

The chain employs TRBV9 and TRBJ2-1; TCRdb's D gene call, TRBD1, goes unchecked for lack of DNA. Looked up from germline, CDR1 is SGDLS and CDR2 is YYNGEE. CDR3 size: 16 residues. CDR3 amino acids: CASSETPGQRPGEQFF.